This TCR beta chain was profiled in a study of blood T cell repertoires in COVID-19. This CDR3 has 14 amino acids. The germline V gene has CDR1 MGHRA and CDR2 YSYEKL. V was pared by 4 bases and J by 4 bases, with 14 bases between. The assay was immunoSEQ multiplex PCR, and TCRdb's table has in-frame clones only and misses some. The sample holds 110,000 or so clones, roughly four fifths seen once. The chain uses TRBV4-1 and TRBJ2-7; D might be TRBD2 (6 bases). The material sequenced was peripheral blood. The sequence derives from a human donor in a cohort sampled during active COVID-19. Here the CDR3 reads CASSPGDSSYEQYF. The CDR3 nucleotides are TGCGCCAGCAGCCCTGGGGACTCCTCGTACGAGCAGTACTTC.